Detailed here is one TCR beta chain. Its antigen is not known. The data were taken from a study of CD8+ T cells in alopecia areata. Treatment here: oral pan-JAK inhibitor, 5-10 mg twice daily. The study's findings and limits: In scalp, tofacitinib significantly decreased clonality and expanded CD8+ clones among the top 100. Numerous clones, expanded in lesions, remained in scalp and blood during tofacitinib. In lesional scalp, particularly from alopecia totalis/universalis, clonality was higher than in normal scalp.

Sequencing templates came from extracted RNA that was reverse transcribed into cDNA. Clones were sequenced by immunoSEQ multiplex PCR, and TCRdb holds only the in-frame ones, with some missing. Of 35,000 to 50,000 clones listed, roughly 90% are singletons. This clonotype originated in a human donor with alopecia areata. Material: CD8+ T cells sorted from blood, obtained at week 24, from a patient treated with tofacitinib.

CDR3 nucleotide sequence: TGTGCCAGCAGCTTAGTGCCAGGGGGCAATGAGCAGTTCTTC. Translated, it gives CASSLVPGGNEQFF. The chain combines TRBV11-2 with TRBJ2-1; 7 bases agree with TRBD1. The CDR3 runs 14 residues. Germline V lookup: CDR1 SGHAT, CDR2 FQNNGV. V lost 1 base, J lost 6 bases, and 3 bases stayed unmatched.